Sequencing of this TCR beta chain was carried out in a study of response to subunit inactivated influenza vaccine. Comments on this clonotype: Its matching antigen is unknown. The junction departs from the called germline gene at one end, perhaps through a read error.

TCRdb itself ran the RT-PCR reads through MiXCR, one entry per CDR3 protein. The sample shows around 520,000 distinct CDR3 sequences, 12% of them seen only once. Notes on the study in general: Each seasonal influenza vaccination recruits few new T cells, the authors suggested.

This receptor was taken from a man in his fifties who received an inactivated influenza vaccine. Sequenced here: PBMCs from blood, sampled on the day of vaccination.

The CDR3 DNA sequence: TGTGCCAGCAGCCAAGATGGCCCAGCGGGAGTCGTTCCCCACGAACTACGAGCAGTTTTC. It codes for CASSQDGPAGVVPHELRAVF. The chain has TRBV14 and TRBJ2-7, with 8 bases fitting TRBD2. The CDR3 is 20 amino acids. Germline V lookup: CDR1 SGHDN, CDR2 FVKESK.